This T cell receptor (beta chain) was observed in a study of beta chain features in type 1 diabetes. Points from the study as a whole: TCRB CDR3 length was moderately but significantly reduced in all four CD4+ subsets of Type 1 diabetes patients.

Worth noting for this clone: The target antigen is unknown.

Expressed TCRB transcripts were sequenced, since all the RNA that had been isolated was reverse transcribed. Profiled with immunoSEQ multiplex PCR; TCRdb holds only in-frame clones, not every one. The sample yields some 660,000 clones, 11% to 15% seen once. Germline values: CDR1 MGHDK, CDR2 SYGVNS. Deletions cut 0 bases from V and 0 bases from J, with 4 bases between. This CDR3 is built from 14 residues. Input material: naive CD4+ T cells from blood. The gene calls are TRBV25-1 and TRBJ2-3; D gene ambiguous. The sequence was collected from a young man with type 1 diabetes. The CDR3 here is CASSEYRSTDTQYF. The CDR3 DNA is TGTGCCAGCAGTGAATATCGGAGCACAGATACGCAGTATTTT. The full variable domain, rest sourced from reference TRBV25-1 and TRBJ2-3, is EADIYQTPRYLVIGTGKKITLECSQTMGHDKMYWYQQDPGMELHLIHYSYGVNSTEKGDLSSESTVSRIRTEHFPLTLESARPSHTSQYLCASSEYRSTDTQYFGPGTRLTVL.